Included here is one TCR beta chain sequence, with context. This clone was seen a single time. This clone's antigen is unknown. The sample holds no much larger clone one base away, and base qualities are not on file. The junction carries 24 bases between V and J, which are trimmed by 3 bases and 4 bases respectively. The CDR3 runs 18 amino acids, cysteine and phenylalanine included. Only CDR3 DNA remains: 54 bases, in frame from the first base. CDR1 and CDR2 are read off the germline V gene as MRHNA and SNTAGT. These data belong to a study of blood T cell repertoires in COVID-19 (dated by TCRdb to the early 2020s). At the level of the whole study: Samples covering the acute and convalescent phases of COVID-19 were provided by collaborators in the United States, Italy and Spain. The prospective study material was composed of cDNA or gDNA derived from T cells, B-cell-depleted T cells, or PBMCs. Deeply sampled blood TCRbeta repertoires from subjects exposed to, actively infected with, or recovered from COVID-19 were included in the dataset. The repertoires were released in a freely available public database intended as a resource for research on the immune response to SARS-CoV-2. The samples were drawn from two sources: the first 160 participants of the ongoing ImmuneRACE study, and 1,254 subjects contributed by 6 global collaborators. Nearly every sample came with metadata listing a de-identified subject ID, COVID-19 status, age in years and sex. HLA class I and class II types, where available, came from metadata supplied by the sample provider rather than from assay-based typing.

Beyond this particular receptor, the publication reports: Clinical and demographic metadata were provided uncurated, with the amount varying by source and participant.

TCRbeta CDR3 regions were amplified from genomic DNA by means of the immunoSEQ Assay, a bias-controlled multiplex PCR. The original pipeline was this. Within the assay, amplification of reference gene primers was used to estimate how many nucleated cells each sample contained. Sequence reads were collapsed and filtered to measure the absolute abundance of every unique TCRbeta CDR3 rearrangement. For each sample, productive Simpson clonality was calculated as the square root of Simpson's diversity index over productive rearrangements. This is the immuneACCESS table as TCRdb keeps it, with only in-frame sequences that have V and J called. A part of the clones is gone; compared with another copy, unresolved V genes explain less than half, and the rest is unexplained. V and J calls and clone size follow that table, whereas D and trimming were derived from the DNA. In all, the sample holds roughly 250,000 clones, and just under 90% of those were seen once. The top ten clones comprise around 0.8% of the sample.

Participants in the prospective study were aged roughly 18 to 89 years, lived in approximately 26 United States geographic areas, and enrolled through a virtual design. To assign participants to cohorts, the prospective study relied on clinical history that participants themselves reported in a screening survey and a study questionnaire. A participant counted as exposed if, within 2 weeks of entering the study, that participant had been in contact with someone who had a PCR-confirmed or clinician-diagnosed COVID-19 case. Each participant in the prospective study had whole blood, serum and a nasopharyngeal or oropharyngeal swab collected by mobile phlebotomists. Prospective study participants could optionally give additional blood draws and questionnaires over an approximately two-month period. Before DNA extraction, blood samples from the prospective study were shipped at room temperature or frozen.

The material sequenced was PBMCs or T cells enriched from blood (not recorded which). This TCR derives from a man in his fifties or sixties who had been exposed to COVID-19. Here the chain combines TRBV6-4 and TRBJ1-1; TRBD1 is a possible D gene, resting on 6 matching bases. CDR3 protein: CASSDSPGSGGAGTEAFF. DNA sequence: TGTGCCAGCAGTGATTCGCCCGGGTCGGGGGGCGCCGGCACTGAAGCTTTCTTT.